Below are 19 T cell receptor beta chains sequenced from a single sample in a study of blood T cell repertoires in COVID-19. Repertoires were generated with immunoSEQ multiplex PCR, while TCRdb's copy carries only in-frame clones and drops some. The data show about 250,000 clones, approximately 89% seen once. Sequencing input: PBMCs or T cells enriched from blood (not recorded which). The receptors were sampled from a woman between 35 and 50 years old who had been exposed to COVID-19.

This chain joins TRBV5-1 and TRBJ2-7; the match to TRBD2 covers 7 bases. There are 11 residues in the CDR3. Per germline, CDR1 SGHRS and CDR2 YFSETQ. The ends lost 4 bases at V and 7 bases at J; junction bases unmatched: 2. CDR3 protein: CASSPGGEQYF. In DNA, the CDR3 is TGCGCCAGCAGCCCCGGGGGGGAGCAGTACTTC. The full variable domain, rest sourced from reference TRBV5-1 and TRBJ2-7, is KAGVTQTPRYLIKTRGQQVTLSCSPISGHRSVSWYQQTPGQGLQFLFEYFSETQRNKGNFPGRFSGRQFSNSRSEMNVSTLELGDSALYLCASSPGGEQYFGPGTRLTVT.

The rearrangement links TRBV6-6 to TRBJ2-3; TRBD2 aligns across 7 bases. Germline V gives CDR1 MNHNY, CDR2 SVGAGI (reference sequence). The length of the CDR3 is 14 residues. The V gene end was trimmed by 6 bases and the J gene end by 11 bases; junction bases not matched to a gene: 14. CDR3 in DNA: TGTGCCAGCAGACTACTCGAAAGCGGGGTCGGGCAGTATTTT. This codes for CASRLLESGVGQYF.

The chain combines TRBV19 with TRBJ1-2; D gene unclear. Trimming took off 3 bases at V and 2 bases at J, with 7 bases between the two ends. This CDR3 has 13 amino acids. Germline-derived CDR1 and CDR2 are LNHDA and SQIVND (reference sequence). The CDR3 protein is CASSILENYGYTF. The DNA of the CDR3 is TGTGCCAGTAGTATTCTGGAGAACTATGGCTACACCTTC.

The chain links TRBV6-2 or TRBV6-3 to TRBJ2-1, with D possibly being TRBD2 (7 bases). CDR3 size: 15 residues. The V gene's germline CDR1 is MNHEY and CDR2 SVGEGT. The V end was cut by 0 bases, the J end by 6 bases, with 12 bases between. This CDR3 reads CASSYSRGAANEQFF. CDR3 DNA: TGTGCCAGCAGTTACTCCCGGGGGGCTGCCAATGAGCAGTTCTTC.

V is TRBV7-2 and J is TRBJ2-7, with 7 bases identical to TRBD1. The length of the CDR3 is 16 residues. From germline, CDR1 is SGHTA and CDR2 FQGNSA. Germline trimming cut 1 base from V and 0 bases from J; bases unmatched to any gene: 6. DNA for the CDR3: TGTGCCAGCAGCTTAGGAGGGGGCCCGAGCTCCTACGAGCAGTACTTC. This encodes CASSLGGGPSSYEQYF.

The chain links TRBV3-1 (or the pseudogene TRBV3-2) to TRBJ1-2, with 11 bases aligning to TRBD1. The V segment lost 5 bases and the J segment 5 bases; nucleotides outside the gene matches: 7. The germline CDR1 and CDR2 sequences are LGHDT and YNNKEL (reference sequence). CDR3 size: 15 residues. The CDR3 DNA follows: TGTGCCAGCAGCTCCCGGACAGGGGGCGTGTATGGCTACACCTTC. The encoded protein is CASSSRTGGVYGYTF.

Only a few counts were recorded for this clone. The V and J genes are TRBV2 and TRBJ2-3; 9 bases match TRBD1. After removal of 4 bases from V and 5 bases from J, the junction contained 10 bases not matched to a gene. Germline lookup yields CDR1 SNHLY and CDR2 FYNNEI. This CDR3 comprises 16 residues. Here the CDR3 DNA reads TGTGCCAGCAGTGTCTGGACAGGGGAATTGAAAGATACGCAGTATTTT. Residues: CASSVWTGELKDTQYF.

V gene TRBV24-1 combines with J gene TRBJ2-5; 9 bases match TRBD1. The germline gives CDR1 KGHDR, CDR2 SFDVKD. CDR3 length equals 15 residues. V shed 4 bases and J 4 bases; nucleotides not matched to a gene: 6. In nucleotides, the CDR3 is TGTGCCACCAGTGACCGGGACAGGGAGGGAGAGACCCAGTACTTC. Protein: CATSDRDREGETQYF.

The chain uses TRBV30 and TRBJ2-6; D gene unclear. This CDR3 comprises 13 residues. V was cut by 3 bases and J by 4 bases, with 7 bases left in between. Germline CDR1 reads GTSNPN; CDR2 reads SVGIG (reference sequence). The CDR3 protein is CAWSVGGANVLTF. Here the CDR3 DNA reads TGTGCCTGGAGCGTTGGCGGGGCCAACGTCCTGACTTTC.

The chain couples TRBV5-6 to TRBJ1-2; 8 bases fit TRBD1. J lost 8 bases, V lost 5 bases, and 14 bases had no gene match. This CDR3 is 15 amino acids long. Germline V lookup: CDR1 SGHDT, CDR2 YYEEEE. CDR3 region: CASRPDRDNPLGYTF. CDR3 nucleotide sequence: TGTGCCAGCAGACCGGACAGGGATAACCCTCTCGGCTACACCTTC.

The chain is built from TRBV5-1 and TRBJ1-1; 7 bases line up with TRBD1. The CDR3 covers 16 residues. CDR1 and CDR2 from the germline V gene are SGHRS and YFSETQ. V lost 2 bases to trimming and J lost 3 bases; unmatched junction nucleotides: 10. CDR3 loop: CASSFTGAGVDTEAFF. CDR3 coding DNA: TGCGCCAGCAGCTTTACAGGGGCCGGGGTCGACACTGAAGCTTTCTTT.

The CDR3 DNA reads as TGCGCCAGCAGCCAACAGCAGGGTTTAAATGAAAAACTGTTTTTT. Protein sequence: CASSQQQGLNEKLFF. The chain links TRBV4-1 to TRBJ1-4, with D perhaps matching TRBD1 (5 bases). There are 15 residues in the CDR3. Germline loops: CDR1 MGHRA, CDR2 YSYEKL. The V and J ends lost 2 bases and 5 bases respectively, with 12 bases between them.

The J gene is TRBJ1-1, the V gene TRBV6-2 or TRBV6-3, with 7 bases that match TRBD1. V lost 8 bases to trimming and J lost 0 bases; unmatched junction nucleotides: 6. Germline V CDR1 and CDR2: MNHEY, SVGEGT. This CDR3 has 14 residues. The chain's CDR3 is CASGRGTVNTEAFF. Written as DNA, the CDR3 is TGTGCCAGCGGCCGGGGGACAGTGAACACTGAAGCTTTCTTT.

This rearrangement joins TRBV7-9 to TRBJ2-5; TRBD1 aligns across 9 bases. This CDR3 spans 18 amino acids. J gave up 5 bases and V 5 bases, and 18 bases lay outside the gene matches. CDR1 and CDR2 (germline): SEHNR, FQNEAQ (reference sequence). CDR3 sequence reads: CASSIRTGAGLISETQYF. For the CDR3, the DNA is TGTGCCAGCAGCATTAGGACAGGGGCGGGATTAATAAGCGAGACCCAGTACTTC.

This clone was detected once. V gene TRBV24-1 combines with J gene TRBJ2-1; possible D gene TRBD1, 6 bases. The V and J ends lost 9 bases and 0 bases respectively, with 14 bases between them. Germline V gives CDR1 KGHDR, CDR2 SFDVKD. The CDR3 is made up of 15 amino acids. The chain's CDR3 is CATGPADSSYNEQFF. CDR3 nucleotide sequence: TGTGCCACCGGTCCGGCGGACAGCTCCTACAATGAGCAGTTCTTC.

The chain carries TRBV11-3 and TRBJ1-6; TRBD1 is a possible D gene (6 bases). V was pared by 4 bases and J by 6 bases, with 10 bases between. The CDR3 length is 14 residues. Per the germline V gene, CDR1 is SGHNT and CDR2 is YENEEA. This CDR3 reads CASSSTGFNSPLHF. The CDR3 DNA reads TGTGCCAGCAGCTCTACAGGGTTTAATTCACCCCTCCACTTT.

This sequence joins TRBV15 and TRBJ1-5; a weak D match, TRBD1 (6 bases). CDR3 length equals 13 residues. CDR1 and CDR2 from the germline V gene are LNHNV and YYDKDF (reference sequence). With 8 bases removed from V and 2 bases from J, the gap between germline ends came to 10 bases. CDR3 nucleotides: TGTGCCACCCAGGGGTTTCGCAATCAGCCCCAGCATTTT. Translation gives CATQGFRNQPQHF.

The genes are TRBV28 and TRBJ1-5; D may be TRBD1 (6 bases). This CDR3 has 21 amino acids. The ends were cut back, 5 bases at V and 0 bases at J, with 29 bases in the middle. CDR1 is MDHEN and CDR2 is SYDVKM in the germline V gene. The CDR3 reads CASSPRRGLPDNQYSNQPQHF. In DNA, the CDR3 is TGTGCCAGCAGTCCCCGGCGGGGGCTACCCGATAACCAGTATAGCAATCAGCCCCAGCATTTT.

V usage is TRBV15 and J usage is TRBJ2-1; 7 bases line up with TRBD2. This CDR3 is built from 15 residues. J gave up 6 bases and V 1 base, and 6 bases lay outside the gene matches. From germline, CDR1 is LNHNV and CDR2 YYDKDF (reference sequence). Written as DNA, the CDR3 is TGTGCCACCAGCAGAGGGAGGGAGGGAACCAATGAGCAGTTCTTC. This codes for CATSRGREGTNEQFF.